This paragraph covers one T cell receptor beta chain sequence. The antigen is not known. At one end the junction does not follow the germline gene, possibly because of a read error. Starting from genomic DNA, TCR beta CDR3 was amplified through two-round multiplex PCR. Primers were specific to each TRBV and TRBJ gene in first-round PCR. In TCRdb, the multiplex PCR reads were re-called with MiXCR into one record per CDR3 protein. The sample includes 13,000 to 15,000 distinct CDR3 sequences, roughly 50% seen only once; the top ten take around 39%. The data derive from a study of prognosis after radiotherapy for stage I lung cancer. Study results and caveats: Post-treatment Shannon entropy following stereotactic body radiation therapy was lower among patients who developed distant metastases.

There are 16 residues in the CDR3. Germline V gene lookup returns CDR1 SGHAT and CDR2 FQDESV (reference sequence). Sequenced material: PBMCs, taken before or after stereotactic body radiation therapy (not recorded which). This clonotype was obtained from a donor aged 50 or older with non-small cell lung cancer. The chain combines TRBV11-1 with TRBJ2-7; TRBD1 matches 10 bases. CDR3 nucleotide sequence: TGTGCCGGCAGCTTAGTTGGGACAGGGGTCGCCGACGAGCAGTACTTC. It is translated as CAGSLVGTGVADEQYF.